The rows below give T cell receptor beta chains drawn from one sample of a study of shared clonotypes between healthy human individuals. Sequencing was performed with immunoSEQ multiplex PCR; in TCRdb, only in-frame clones are kept and a portion is missing. The data hold about 960,000 clones, with over 75% observed a single time. The specimen was memory CD4+ T cells sorted from blood. These receptor sequences come from a man aged 18 to 29 in good health. Both conserved end residues are part of each CDR3. A D gene is named only where the DNA matches it firmly. The size entry is marked missing in some rows and otherwise reads once, few, many or a size class.

CDR3 length,J gene,clone size,D gene,V gene,CDR3 protein,CDR3 DNA
15,TRBJ2-4,-,-,TRBV7-3,CASFGVSLAKNIQYF,TGTGCCAGCTTCGGGGTCTCCCTAGCCAAAAACATTCAGTACTTC
15,TRBJ2-1,-,TRBD2,TRBV2,CASTTLAGVYNEQFF,TGTGCCAGCACTACGCTAGCGGGGGTATACAATGAGCAGTTCTTC
14,TRBJ1-4,few,-,TRBV5-1,CASSSQGSNEKLFF,TGCGCCAGCAGCTCACAGGGTAGTAATGAAAAACTGTTTTTT
13,TRBJ2-3,-,-,TRBV7-9,CASSFSAADTQYF,TGTGCCAGCAGCTTTAGCGCAGCAGATACGCAGTATTTT
14,TRBJ1-1,-,-,TRBV15,CATSRGSGSPEAFF,TGTGCCACCAGCAGAGGATCAGGGTCCCCTGAAGCTTTCTTT
13,TRBJ1-1,-,-,TRBV7-3,CASSQDMNTEAFF,TGTGCCAGCAGCCAAGACATGAACACTGAAGCTTTCTTT
12,TRBJ1-2,once,TRBD1,TRBV30,CAFYRDSGGYTF,TGTGCCTTTTACCGGGACAGCGGGGGCTACACCTTC
16,TRBJ2-1,-,-,TRBV10-3,CAISGAERSSYNEQFF,TGTGCCATCAGTGGAGCGGAAAGGAGCTCCTACAATGAGCAGTTCTTC
14,TRBJ2-5,-,-,TRBV10-3,CAISESTAQETQYF,TGTGCCATCAGTGAGTCGACAGCCCAAGAGACCCAGTACTTC
11,TRBJ2-1,-,-,TRBV29-1,CSVAYRDEQFF,TGCAGCGTAGCGTATAGGGATGAGCAGTTCTTC
17,TRBJ2-7,-,-,TRBV21-1,CASSPNRGQGSFYEQYF,TGTGCCAGCAGCCCGAACCGTGGACAGGGGTCGTTTTACGAGCAGTACTTC
15,TRBJ1-2,-,-,TRBV28,CASSFLNPATYGYTF,TGTGCCAGCAGTTTCCTAAACCCAGCCACCTATGGCTACACCTTC
18,TRBJ2-3,-,TRBD2,TRBV5-1,CASSSAGTSGGRADTQYF,TGCGCCAGCAGCTCAGCCGGGACTAGCGGGGGGCGGGCAGATACGCAGTATTTT
14,TRBJ2-3,few,-,TRBV5-1,CASSFGTGVDTQYF,TGCGCCAGCAGCTTCGGGACTGGGGTTGATACGCAGTATTTT
15,TRBJ2-7,-,-,TRBV27,CARKRLEGATCEQYF,TGTGCCAGAAAACGATTGGAGGGGGCGACTTGCGAGCAGTACTTC
17,TRBJ2-7,-,TRBD2,TRBV7-2,CASSPITLGREGYEQYF,TGTGCCAGCAGCCCAATAACCCTCGGGCGGGAGGGGTACGAGCAGTACTTC
14,TRBJ1-4,few,TRBD1,TRBV5-1,CASSSGTGNEKLFF,TGCGCCAGCAGTTCCGGGACAGGCAATGAAAAACTGTTTTTT
15,TRBJ2-3,-,-,TRBV7-9,CASSLPSPYGDTQYF,TGTGCCAGCAGCTTACCTAGCCCTTATGGAGATACGCAGTATTTT
15,TRBJ2-5,-,-,TRBV19,CASSIVHLRQETQYF,TGTGCCAGTAGTATAGTGCACCTACGTCAAGAGACCCAGTACTTC
15,TRBJ2-3,few,-,TRBV15,CATSRDNPLIDTQYF,TGTGCCACCAGCAGGGATAACCCGCTTATAGATACGCAGTATTTT
17,TRBJ2-2,-,TRBD1,TRBV7-9,CASSSDRVSANTGELFF,TGTGCCAGCAGCTCTGACAGGGTCTCAGCGAACACCGGGGAGCTGTTTTTT
15,TRBJ2-5,-,-,TRBV15,CATSRGTGSGETQYF,TGTGCCACCAGCAGAGGGACCGGGTCTGGAGAGACCCAGTACTTC
16,TRBJ2-3,-,TRBD1,TRBV28,CASSSTGTGRVDTQYF,TGTGCCAGCAGTTCGACGGGGACAGGGAGGGTAGATACGCAGTATTTT
14,TRBJ2-4,-,-,TRBV4-3,CASSQDAGTNIQYF,TGCGCCAGCAGCCAAGATGCCGGAACGAACATTCAGTACTTC
15,TRBJ1-3,-,-,TRBV5-1,CASSLDGSSGNTIYF,TGCGCCAGCAGCTTGGACGGAAGCTCTGGAAACACCATATATTTT
14,TRBJ1-2,-,-,TRBV11-3,CASSLSEGPYGYTF,TGTGCCAGCAGCTTGTCTGAGGGCCCCTATGGCTACACCTTC
15,TRBJ1-2,-,-,TRBV5-1,CASSLEGTGPGGYTF,TGCGCCAGCAGCTTGGAGGGGACGGGACCTGGAGGCTACACCTTC
11,TRBJ2-3,-,-,TRBV20-1,CSARHRDTQYF,TGCAGTGCTAGACACCGAGATACGCAGTATTTT
15,TRBJ1-6,-,-,TRBV7-8,CASSLVADYNSPLHF,TGTGCCAGCAGCTTAGTAGCGGACTATAATTCACCCCTCCACTTT